This T cell receptor beta chain was found in a study of OX40 agonist ivuxolimab in advanced cancers. For the study in its entirety: Ivuxolimab was an agonistic, fully human IgG2 monoclonal antibody directed against OX40 (CD134), a costimulatory receptor. Partial responses were achieved by three dose-escalation patients, of whom one had hepatocellular carcinoma and two had cutaneous melanoma. Among the 52 dose-escalation patients, around 19 had hepatocellular carcinoma, about 15 melanoma, 9 renal cell carcinoma and 9 head and neck cancer. A male proportion of 75% to 85% and a mean age of approximately 61 years, ranging from roughly 23 to 85, were recorded for the dose-escalation cohort. Patients were allowed to have had prior anti-PD-1, anti-PD-L1 or anti-CTLA-4 therapy, and roughly two fifths of the dose-escalation patients had been treated with checkpoint inhibitors. The paper covers the monotherapy dose-escalation part of the phase I ivuxolimab trial, which included N of about 50 patients. Peripheral TCRbeta sequencing was intended to test whether TCR sequence diversity was altered and clonal T-cell expansion was caused by ivuxolimab. Intravenous ivuxolimab was administered to patients every 2 weeks at six dose levels: 0.01, 0.1, 0.3, 1.5, 3 and 10 mg/kg.

Including cysteine and phenylalanine, the CDR3 has 17 amino acids. CDR3 DNA is the only sequence kept; it has 51 bases, read in frame from the first base. V lost 1 base and J lost 1 base; the stretch between them is 16 bases long. CDR1 and CDR2 (MGHRA, YSYEKL) derive from the germline V gene. This clone is medium-sized (0.01 to 0.1%). It has no known antigen specificity. Within one base of it there is no much larger clone, and no base qualities were kept. The trial excluded patients who had a history of autoimmune disease or were on systemic immunosuppression. Peripheral blood for TCR sequencing was collected from all dose cohorts at baseline, on cycle 4 day 1, and on cycle 7 day 1. The samples were drawn from a first-in-human, open-label, multicenter phase I dose-escalation trial of ivuxolimab. Adults with locally advanced or metastatic melanoma, renal cell carcinoma, hepatocellular carcinoma or head and neck squamous cell carcinoma were enrolled in the trial. Before TCR sequencing, CD4+ T cells and CD8+ T cells were sorted from peripheral blood as separate populations.

Broad study findings and their caveats: Which antigens the clonally expanded peripheral T cells were specific for was not determined. At doses of 0.1 to 3.0 mg/kg, clonal expansion of both CD4+ and CD8+ T cells in blood was seen between baseline and week 6. After ivuxolimab, expanded clones were on average more numerous among CD8+ T cells than among CD4+ T cells. Partial responders in the 0.1-3.0 mg/kg groups had among the lowest normalized peripheral clonal expansion, especially among CD8+ T cells. Low levels of normalized T-cell clonal expansion were also seen in some patients who did not respond.

To sequence the TCRbeta CDR3 region, genomic DNA was isolated from the sorted cells. TCRbeta CDR3 regions were sequenced using the immunoSEQ Assay. Imported from immuneACCESS, the table was reduced by TCRdb to in-frame sequences with V and J called. These copies leave out some clones; in studies compared against another copy, an unresolved V gene accounts for under half, and the cause of the remainder is not known. The sample contains some 76,000 clones, around nine tenths of them found a single time. The ten biggest clones cover roughly 0.77% of the sample. Material: CD4+ or CD8+ T cells sorted from blood, obtained in a trial of the OX40 agonist ivuxolimab. The rearranged segments are TRBV4-1 and TRBJ1-2; possibly the D gene is TRBD1, per 6 matching bases. This sequence was found in an adult with an advanced solid tumor such as melanoma, head and neck, liver or kidney cancer. The DNA is as follows: TGCGCCAGCAGCCAAGTTGTCCGGACAGTTTTTAACTATGGCTACACCTTC. Translated, it reads CASSQVVRTVFNYGYTF.